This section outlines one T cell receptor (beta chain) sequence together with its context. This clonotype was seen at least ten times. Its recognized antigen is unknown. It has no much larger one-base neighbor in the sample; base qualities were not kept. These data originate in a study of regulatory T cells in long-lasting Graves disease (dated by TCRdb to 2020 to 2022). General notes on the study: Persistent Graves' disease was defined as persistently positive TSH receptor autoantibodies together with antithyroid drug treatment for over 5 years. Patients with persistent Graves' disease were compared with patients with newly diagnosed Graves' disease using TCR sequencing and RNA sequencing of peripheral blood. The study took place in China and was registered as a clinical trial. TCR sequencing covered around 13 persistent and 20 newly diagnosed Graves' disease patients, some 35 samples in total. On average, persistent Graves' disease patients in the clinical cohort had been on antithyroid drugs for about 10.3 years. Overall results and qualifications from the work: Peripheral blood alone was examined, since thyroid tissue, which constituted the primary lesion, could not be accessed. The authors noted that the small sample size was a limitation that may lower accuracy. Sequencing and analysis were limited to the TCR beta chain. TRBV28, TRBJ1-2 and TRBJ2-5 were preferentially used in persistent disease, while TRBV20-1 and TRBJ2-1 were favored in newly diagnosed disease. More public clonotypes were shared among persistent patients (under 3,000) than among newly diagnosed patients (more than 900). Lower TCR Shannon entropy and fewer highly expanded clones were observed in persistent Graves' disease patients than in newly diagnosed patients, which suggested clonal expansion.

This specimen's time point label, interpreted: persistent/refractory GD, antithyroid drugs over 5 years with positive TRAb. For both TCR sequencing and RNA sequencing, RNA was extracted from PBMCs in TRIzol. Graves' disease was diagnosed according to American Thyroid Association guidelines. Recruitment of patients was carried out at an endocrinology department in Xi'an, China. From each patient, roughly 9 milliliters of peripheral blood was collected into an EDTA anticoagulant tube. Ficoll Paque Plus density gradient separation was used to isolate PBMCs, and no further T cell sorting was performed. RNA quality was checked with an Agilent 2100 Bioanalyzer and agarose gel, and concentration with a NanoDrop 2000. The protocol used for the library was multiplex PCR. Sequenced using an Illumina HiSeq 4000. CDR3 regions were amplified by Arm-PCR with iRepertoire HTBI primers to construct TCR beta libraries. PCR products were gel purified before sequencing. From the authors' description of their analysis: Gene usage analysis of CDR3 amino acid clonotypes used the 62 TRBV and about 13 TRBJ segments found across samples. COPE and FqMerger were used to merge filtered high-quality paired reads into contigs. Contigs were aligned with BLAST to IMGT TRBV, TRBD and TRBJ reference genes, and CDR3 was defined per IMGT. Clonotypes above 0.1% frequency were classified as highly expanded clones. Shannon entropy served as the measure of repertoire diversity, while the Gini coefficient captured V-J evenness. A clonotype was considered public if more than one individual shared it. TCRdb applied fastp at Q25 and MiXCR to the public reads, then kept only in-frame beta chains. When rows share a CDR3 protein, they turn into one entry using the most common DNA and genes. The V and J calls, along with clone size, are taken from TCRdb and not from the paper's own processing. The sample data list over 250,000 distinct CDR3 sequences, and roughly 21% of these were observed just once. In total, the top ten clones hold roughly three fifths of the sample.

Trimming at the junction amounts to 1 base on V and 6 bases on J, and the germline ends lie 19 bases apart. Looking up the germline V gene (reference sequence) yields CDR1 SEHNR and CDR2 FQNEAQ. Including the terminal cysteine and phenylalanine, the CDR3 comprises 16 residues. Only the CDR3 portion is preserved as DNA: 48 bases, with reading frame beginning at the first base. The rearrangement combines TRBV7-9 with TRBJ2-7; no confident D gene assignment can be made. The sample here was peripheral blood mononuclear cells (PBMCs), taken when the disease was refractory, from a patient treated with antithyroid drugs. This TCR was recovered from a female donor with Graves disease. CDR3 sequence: CASSLGDVDGSGEQYF. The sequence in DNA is TGTGCCAGCAGCTTAGGGGATGTGGACGGATCCGGCGAGCAGTACTTC.